This TCR beta chain was obtained from a study of cytomegalovirus exposure and HLA in healthy donors (TCRdb year 2017). Regarding the study in general: According to an earlier analysis of around 600 of the donors, roughly 180 million T cells yielded 120 million or so unique TCR beta sequences and about 280 Gb of sequence data. Roughly 300 gigabases of sequencing data and 70 million to 100 million unique TCR sequences made up an early release that covered approximately 700 HLA-typed donors. Of the 350 to 400 genotyped donors, about 80% fell in the genetic ancestry cluster associated with self-reported Caucasian donors. The aim of the study was to test whether cataloging public T cell receptors could identify signatures of past pathogen exposure. The T cell repertoires of 670 or so subjects were profiled by immunosequencing and related to cytomegalovirus serostatus. Along with the approximately 700-subject first cohort, a separate validation cohort of 120 different subjects was used. The study combined high-throughput TCR immunosequencing, statistical association of individual TCRs with disease status, and machine learning to predict cytomegalovirus infection status. To study patterns of TCR occurrence, a later analysis re-analyzed previously published TCR beta repertoires from 666 donors and added high-resolution HLA genotyping. In the later analysis, no new phenotypic data were used to find candidate immune exposures; instead, reliance was placed on TCR beta sequences and their occurrence across donors. To decide whether each TCR beta V gene segment behaved as functional or pseudogenic, an earlier analysis of some 540 of the donors relied on high-throughput TCR beta sequencing. Donor age, sex, ethnicity and CMV serostatus were collected together with the repertoire data. Genome-wide SNP genotypes for about 60% of the roughly 670 donors were used in a later genetic analysis, which treated that subset as a discovery cohort. Every repertoire in the discovery cohort had been generated on one and the same sequencing platform. Both class I and class II loci were covered by HLA typing, at four-digit resolution. The number of donors typed differed by locus, with about 629-630 for A, B, C, DRB1 and DQB1, approximately 500 for DQA1, about 610 for DPA1, and under 490 for DPB1. Four or five DR-DQ haplotypes were handled as single units for association and clustering because linkage in the cohort was strong. On average, roughly 200,000 unique TCR beta nucleotide sequences were sequenced per donor among more than 350 genotyped donors of the cohort, with roughly 19% of those sequences being non-productive. The paper's findings and limits, for the study overall: Because some donors lacked HLA typing at each locus, the association tests relied only on the typed subset. Most CMV-associated TCR beta chains appeared to be HLA-restricted in a later analysis, and the HLA associations seemed to be driven largely by CMV exposure. When HLA alleles, especially DR and DQ, strongly co-occurred, attributing TCR associations to individual alleles was difficult. In a later analysis, the rate of TCR association differed among HLA loci, with DRB1 alleles having the most associated TCRs and HLA-C alleles having the fewest. In vitro tests confirmed that a few of the cytomegalovirus-associated TCR beta chains recognize cytomegalovirus antigens. A later genetic analysis reported fewer N-insertions in productive TCRs among donors in an Asian-associated ancestry cluster than the roughly 720-donor mean. The authors suggested that the approach could potentially be generalized to other disease states and immunological phenotypes. In an earlier analysis of some 540 of the donors, most TCR beta V segments appeared in productive rearrangements about 87% or about 30% of the time, broadly matching IMGT annotations. The presence/absence analyses assumed that sequencing depth was roughly uniform across donors, and that assumption may not be true. Correlated functional status among segregating V segments might reflect linkage disequilibrium, but an unknown experimental factor could not be ruled out. The 87-base-pair reads could not distinguish some IMGT-functional V segments, including TRBV6-2 and TRBV6-3, so those segments were excluded. Only TCR beta chains were sequenced in this cohort, and the absence of alpha or paired-chain data limited detectable features. In a later analysis, HLA-associated TCR beta chains were found to be more clonally expanded and to have lower generation probabilities than equally common non-associated chains. A later genetic analysis associated a missense DCLRE1C variant with V-gene and J-gene trimming of TCR beta chains, and an independent cohort replicated the association. The sequencing pipeline was judged likely to have produced a cluster of highly shared sequence variants as a technical artifact. For the cohort, immune exposure information was limited to CMV serostatus. Across donors, most TCR sequences were observed very rarely, whereas some public TCRs were present in many individuals. A further reported finding was that TCR beta sequences accurately predicted the HLA-A and HLA-B alleles for most subjects in the first cohort. In the study, around 150 TCR beta chains were listed as associated with cytomegalovirus. The classifier was reported to diagnose cytomegalovirus status with high specificity and sensitivity in both the original and validation cohorts. Several of the top co-occurrence clusters appeared to be linked to parvovirus B19, influenza, CMV and Epstein-Barr virus, according to a later analysis. Approximately 18 rarely observed V segments, including chromosome 9 orphons, were excluded from the earlier analysis of about 500 of the donors because counts were too low. At a false discovery rate of 0.05, a later analysis linked 15,000 to 20,000 TCR beta sequences to specific HLA alleles.

The method behind the library was the immunoSEQ multiplex PCR assay. For the multiplex PCR, a mixture combining 60 forward primers for TCR Vbeta segments and 13 reverse primers for TCR Jbeta segments was used. Amplification of the CDR3 region of rearranged TCR beta genes was performed with a multiplex PCR assay on genomic DNA. On the Illumina HiSeq System, the amplified TCR beta libraries were sequenced as 87-base-pair reads. As for the authors' bioinformatics: A later analysis counted approximately 84 million unique TCR beta chains across the roughly 700 repertoires, and 10 million to 11 million of these chains were shared by at least two donors. To remove PCR and sequencing errors, raw reads were error-corrected and collapsed into unique sequences using a nearest-neighbor algorithm that merged closely related sequences. CDR3 sequences were aligned to IMGT reference sequences to assign V, D and J gene segments. For a sequence to be retained, at least a six-nucleotide match to both a V gene segment and a J gene segment was required. A rearrangement counted as productive if the CDR3 had no stop codons and remained in frame with V and J, and every other rearrangement counted as non-productive. CDR3 was defined according to IMGT convention as the region running from the second conserved V-encoded cysteine to the conserved J-encoded phenylalanine. The earlier analysis of about 570 of the donors excluded any sequence lacking an unambiguous match to a single V gene segment. In an earlier analysis of 500 to 750 of the donors, V segments were called functional above 56.7% productive rearrangements and were called segregating when the between-donor standard deviation exceeded 5%. A statistical classification framework was built to diagnose cytomegalovirus status from the catalog of TCR beta chain sequences. V and J gene assignment, in a later analysis, came from comparing TCR nucleotide sequences with IMGT/GENE-DB human TR gene sequences. A later analysis assigned CDR3 sequences and most-parsimonious VDJ recombination scenarios with the TCRdist pipeline. In a later analysis, each TCR beta chain was defined by its CDR3 amino acid sequence together with its V-gene family, and reads without a unique V-gene family were excluded. In a later analysis, fewer than 650 highly shared, low-generation-probability nucleotide sequences were removed to address suspected cross-contamination and a sequencing artifact. In a later analysis, a clonal expansion index was calculated for each public chain from normalized within-repertoire ranks of inferred template counts. In a later analysis, generation probabilities were computed using a VDJ recombination model fitted to out-of-frame rearrangements, and the results were checked against IGoR. A later analysis scored TCR-TCR, TCR-HLA and TCR-CMV co-occurrence with hypergeometric tests, applying a repertoire-size bias correction to TCR pairs. In a later analysis, false discovery rates were estimated by permuting HLA or CMV assignments 20 times. In a later analysis, co-occurring TCRs were grouped using DBSCAN, and TCRdist sequence similarity was added for clustering within HLA-allele-positive subsets. Repertoires with fewer than 30,000 or more than 120,000 public chains were left out of co-occurrence clustering, as were about 5 repertoires with anomalous nucleotide sharing. TCRdb stores this immuneACCESS table with in-frame sequences only. Part of the clones is absent; in the studies checked, under half of the shortfall reflects unresolved V genes, and no reason is known for the rest. D and trimming come from the DNA, and the V and J calls and clone size come from that table. The sample has roughly 260,000 clones on record, roughly four fifths of them singletons. Of the sample, about 2% falls within the top ten clones.

To note about this clone: This receptor's antigen is unknown. Base-call qualities are not available, and no considerably larger clone is one nucleotide away.

Taken from the germline V gene, the CDR1 and CDR2 loops are MDHEN and SYDVKM. Clipping removes 10 bases from V and 3 bases from J, with 11 as the unmatched junction base count. The cysteine opens and the phenylalanine closes a CDR3 of 17 amino acids. The read is trimmed to its CDR3 DNA, 51 bases read in frame from base 1. The cohort was made up of 666 healthy bone marrow donors. All cohort members were sampled while nominally healthy, although unrecorded immune exposures were likely present. The donor was CMV seropositive and belonged to the group of over 250 seropositive cohort members. A peripheral blood sample was collected from each donor, and TCR beta sequencing was performed on peripheral blood mononuclear cells. The Qiagen DNeasy Blood Extraction Kit was used to extract genomic DNA from the blood cell samples.

The specimen sequenced was PBMCs. The receptor comes from a woman aged 40-49 years in good health and CMV-seropositive. Here the chain combines TRBV28 and TRBJ2-2, and 13 bases in between align with TRBD2. The DNA sequence is TGTGCCACTTATTCACTAGCGGGAGGGCCGCACACCGGGGAGCTGTTTTTT. This translates into CATYSLAGGPHTGELFF.